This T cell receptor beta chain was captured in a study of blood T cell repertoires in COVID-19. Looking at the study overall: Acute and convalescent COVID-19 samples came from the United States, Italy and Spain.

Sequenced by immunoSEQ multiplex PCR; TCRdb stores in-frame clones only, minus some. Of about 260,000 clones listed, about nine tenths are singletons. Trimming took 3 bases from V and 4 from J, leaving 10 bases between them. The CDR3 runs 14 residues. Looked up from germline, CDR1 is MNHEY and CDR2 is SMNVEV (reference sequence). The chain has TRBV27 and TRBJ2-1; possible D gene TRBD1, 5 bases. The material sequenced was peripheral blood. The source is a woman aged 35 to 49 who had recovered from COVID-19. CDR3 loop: CASSLETAYNEQFF. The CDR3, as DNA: TGTGCCAGCAGTTTGGAGACAGCATACAATGAGCAGTTCTTC.